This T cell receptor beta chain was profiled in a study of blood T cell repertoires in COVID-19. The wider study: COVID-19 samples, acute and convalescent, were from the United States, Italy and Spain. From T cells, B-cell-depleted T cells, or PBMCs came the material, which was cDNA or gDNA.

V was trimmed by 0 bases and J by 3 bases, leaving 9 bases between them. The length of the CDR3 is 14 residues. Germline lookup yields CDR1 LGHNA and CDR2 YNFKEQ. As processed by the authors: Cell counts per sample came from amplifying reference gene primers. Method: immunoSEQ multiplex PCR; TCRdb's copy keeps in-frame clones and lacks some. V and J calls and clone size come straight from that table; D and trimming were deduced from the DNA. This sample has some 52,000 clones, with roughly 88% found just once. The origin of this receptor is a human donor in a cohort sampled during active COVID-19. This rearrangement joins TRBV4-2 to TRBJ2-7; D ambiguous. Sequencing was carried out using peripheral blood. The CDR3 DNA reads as TGTGCCAGCAGCCAAGACGTCAGTCTCTACGAGCAGTACTTC. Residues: CASSQDVSLYEQYF.